This T cell receptor (beta chain) was documented in a study of identical twins. Whole-study findings and limits: Invariant MAIT and iNKT cells may have partly biased zero-insertion analyses.

The CDR3 is 14 amino acids. V lost 4 bases to trimming and J lost 7 bases; unmatched junction nucleotides: 5. CDR1 is SGHRS, CDR2 YFSETQ, per germline. This clonotype was detected only a few times. Its antigen is as yet unknown. TCRdb fed the 5' RACE reads into MiXCR, producing one record per CDR3 protein. Counted here are about 700,000 distinct CDR3 sequences, over 8.5% occurring once; the ten biggest clones make up 0.75% to 1%. These data were likewise used in another study, on yellow fever vaccine responses in identical twins.

The sample comprised PBMCs. The sequence was obtained from a woman between 18 and 29 years old in good health. The chain recombines TRBV5-1 with TRBJ2-3; TRBD2 agrees at 11 bases. The CDR3 spells CASSTSGSLNTQYF. The CDR3 DNA is TGCGCCAGCAGCACTAGCGGGAGTCTAAATACGCAGTATTTT.